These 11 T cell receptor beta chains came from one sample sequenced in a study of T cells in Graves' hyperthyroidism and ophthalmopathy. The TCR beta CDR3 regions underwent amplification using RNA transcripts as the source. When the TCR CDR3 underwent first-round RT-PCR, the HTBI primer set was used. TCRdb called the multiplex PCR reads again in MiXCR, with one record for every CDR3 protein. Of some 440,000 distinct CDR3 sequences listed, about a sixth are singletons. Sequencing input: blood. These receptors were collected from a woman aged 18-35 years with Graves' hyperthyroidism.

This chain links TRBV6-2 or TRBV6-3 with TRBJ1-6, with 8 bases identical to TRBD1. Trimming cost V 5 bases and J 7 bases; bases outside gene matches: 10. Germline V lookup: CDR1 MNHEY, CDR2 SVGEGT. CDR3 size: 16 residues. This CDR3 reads CASSTFGQGSNSPLHF. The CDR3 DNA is TGTGCCAGCAGTACATTCGGACAGGGATCGAATTCACCCCTCCACTTT.

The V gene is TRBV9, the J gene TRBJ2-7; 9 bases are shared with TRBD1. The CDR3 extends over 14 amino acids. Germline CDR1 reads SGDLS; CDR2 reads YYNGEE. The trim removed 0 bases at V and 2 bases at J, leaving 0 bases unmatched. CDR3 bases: TGTGCCAGCAGCGTAGGGGACAGGGCCTACGAGCAGTACTTC. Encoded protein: CASSVGDRAYEQYF.

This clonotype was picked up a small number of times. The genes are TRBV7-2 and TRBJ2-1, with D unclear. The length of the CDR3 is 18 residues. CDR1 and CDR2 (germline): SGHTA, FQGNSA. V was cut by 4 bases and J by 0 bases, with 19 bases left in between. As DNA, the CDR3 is TGTGCCAGCAGCTCCGACCCTAGAATCCCAAGCTCCTACAATGAGCAGTTCTTC. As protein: CASSSDPRIPSSYNEQFF.

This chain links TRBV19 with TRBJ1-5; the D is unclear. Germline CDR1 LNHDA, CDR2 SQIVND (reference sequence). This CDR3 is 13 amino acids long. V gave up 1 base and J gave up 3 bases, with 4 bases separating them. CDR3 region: CASSIVNNQPQHF. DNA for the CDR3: TGTGCCAGTAGTATAGTTAACAATCAGCCCCAGCATTTT.

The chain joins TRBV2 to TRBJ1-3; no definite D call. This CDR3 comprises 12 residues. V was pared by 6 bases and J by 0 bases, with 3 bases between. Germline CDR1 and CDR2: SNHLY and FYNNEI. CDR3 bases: TGTGCCAGCAGAATCTCTGGAAACACCATATATTTT. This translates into CASRISGNTIYF.

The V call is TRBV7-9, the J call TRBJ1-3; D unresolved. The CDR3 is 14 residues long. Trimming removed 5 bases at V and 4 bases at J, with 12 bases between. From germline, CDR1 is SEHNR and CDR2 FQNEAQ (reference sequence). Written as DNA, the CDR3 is TGTGCCAGCAGCGTACCCGGAGGAGGAAACACCATATATTTT. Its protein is CASSVPGGGNTIYF.

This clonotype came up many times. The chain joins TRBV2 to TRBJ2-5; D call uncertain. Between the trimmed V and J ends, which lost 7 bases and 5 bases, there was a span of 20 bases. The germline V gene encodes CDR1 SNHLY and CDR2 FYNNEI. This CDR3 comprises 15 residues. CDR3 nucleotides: TGTGCCAGCAAAATTGGGAAGGGTCTGTTGGAGACCCAGTACTTC. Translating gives CASKIGKGLLETQYF.

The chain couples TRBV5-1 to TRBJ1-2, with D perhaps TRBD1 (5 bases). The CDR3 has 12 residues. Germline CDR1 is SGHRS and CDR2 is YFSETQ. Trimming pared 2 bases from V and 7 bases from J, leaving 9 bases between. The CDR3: CASSFDSGGYTF. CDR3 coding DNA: TGCGCCAGCAGCTTTGACAGTGGTGGCTACACCTTC.

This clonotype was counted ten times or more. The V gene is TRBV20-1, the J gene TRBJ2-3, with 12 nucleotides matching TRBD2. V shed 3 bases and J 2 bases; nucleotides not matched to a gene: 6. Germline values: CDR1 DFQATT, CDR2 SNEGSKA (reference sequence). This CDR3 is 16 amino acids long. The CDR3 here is CSASFGLAGFTDTQYF. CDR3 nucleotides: TGCAGTGCTAGCTTCGGACTAGCGGGATTCACAGATACGCAGTATTTT.

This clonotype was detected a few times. CDR3: CASSQDKAGDEQYF. CDR3 nucleotides: TGTGCCAGCAGCCAAGACAAAGCGGGAGACGAGCAGTACTTC. This chain uses TRBV4-2 with TRBJ2-7; 8 nucleotides match TRBD2. V shed 0 bases and J 5 bases; nucleotides not matched to a gene: 3. This CDR3 comprises 14 residues. The germline CDR1 and CDR2 sequences are LGHNA and YNFKEQ.

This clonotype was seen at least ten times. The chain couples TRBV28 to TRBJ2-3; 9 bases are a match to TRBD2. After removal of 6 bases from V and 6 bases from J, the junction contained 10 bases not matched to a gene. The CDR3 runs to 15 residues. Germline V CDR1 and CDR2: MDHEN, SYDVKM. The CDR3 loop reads CASRFSGRGGDTQYF. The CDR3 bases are TGTGCCAGCAGATTTAGCGGGAGAGGAGGGGATACGCAGTATTTT.